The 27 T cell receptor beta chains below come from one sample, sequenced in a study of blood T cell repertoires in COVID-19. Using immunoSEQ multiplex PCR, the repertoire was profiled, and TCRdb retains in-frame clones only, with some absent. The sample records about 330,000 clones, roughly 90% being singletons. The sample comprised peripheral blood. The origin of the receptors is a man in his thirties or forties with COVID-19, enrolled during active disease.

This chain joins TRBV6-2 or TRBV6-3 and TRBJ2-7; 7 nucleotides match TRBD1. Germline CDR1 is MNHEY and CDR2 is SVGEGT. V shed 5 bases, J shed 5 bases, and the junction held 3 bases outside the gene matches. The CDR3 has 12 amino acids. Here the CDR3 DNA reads TGTGCCAGCAGTGACAGGGCCAACGAGCAGTACTTC. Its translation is CASSDRANEQYF.

For the CDR3, the DNA is TGTGCCAGCACTCCCACGGGAGGGGTAAGCGATGAGCAGTTCTTC. The encoded protein is CASTPTGGVSDEQFF. This rearrangement joins TRBV27 to TRBJ2-1, with TRBD2 matching over 8 bases. Germline trimming cut 7 bases from V and 8 bases from J; bases unmatched to any gene: 13. The CDR3 runs to 15 residues. Germline assignment: CDR1 MNHEY and CDR2 SMNVEV (reference sequence).

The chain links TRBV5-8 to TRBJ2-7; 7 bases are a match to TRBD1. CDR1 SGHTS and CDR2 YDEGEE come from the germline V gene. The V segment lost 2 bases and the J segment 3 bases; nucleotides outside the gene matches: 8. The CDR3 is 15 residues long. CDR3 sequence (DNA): TGTGCCAGCAGCTTCGCCCCCGGACAGGTCTACGAGCAGTACTTC. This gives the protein CASSFAPGQVYEQYF.

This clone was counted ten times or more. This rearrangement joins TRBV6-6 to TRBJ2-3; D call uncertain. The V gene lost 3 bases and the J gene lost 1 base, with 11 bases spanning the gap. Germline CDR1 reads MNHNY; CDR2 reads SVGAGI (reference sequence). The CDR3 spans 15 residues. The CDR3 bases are TGTGCCAGCAGTTATGATGCAGTTCGCACAGATACGCAGTATTTT. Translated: CASSYDAVRTDTQYF.

The DNA for the CDR3 is TGTGCCAGCAGCCCTTTACAACTAACAGATACGCAGTATTTT. Amino acids: CASSPLQLTDTQYF. This rearrangement joins TRBV7-3 to TRBJ2-3; D is ambiguous. The V and J ends lost 5 bases and 3 bases respectively, with 12 bases between them. CDR1 SGHTA and CDR2 FQGTGA come from the germline V gene. The CDR3 has 14 amino acids. Supplemented by reference TRBV7-3 and TRBJ2-3, the full variable domain reads GAGVSQTPSNKVTEKGKYVELRCDPISGHTALYWYRQSLGQGPEFLIYFQGTGAADDSGLPNDRFFAVRPEGSVSTLKIQRTERGDSAVYLCASSPLQLTDTQYFGPGTRLTVL.

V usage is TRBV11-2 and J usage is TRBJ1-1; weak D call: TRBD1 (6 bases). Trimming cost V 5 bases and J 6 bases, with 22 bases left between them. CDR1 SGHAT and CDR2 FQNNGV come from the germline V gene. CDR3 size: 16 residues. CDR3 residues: CASSPPFGGAGAEAFF. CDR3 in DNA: TGTGCCAGCAGCCCCCCGTTCGGGGGGGCCGGCGCTGAAGCTTTCTTT.

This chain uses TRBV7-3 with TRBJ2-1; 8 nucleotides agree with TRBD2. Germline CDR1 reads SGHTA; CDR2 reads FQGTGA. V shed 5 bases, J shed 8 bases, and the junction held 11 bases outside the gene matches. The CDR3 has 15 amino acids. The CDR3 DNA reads TGTGCCAGCAGCCCGAACAGCGGGAGTGTCCATGAGCAGTTCTTC. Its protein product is CASSPNSGSVHEQFF.

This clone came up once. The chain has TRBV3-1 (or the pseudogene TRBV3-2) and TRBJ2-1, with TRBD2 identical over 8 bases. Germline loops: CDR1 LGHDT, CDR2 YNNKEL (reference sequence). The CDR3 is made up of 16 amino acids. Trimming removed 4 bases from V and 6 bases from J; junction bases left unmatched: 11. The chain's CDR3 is CASSRRSGTSPNEQFF. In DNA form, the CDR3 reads TGTGCCAGCAGCCGCCGTTCCGGGACTAGTCCCAATGAGCAGTTCTTC.

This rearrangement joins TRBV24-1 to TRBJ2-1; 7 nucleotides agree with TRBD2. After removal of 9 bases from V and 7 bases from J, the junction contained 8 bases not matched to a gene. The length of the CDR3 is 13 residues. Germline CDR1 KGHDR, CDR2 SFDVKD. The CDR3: CATDSGAGNEQFF. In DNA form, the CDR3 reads TGTGCCACCGACAGCGGGGCAGGGAATGAGCAGTTCTTC.

CDR3 residues: CASVGTSGRTEQFF. For the CDR3, the DNA is TGTGCCAGCGTTGGGACTAGCGGGAGAACTGAGCAGTTCTTC. This chain links TRBV6-5 with TRBJ2-1, with 14 bases lining up with TRBD2. Trimming took 8 bases from V and 9 from J; bases not matched to a gene: 6. Germline-derived CDR1 and CDR2 are MNHEY and SVGAGI. The CDR3 has 14 residues.

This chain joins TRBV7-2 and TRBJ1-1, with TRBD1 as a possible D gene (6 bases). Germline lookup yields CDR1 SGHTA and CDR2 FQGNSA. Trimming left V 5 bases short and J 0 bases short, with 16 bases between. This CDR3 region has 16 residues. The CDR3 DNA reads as TGTGCCAGCAGCCTCTTACAGGGAACCTTGAACACTGAAGCTTTCTTT. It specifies CASSLLQGTLNTEAFF.

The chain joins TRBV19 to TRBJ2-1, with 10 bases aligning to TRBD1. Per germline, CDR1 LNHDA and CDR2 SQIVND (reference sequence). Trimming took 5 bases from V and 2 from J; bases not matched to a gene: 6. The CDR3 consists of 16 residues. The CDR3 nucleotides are TGTGCCAGTAGTCAGATGACAGGGGGCGCCTACAATGAGCAGTTCTTC. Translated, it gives CASSQMTGGAYNEQFF.

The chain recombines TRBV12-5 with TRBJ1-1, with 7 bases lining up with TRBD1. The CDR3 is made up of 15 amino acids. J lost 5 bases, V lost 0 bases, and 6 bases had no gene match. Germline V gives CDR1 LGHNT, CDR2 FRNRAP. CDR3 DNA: TGTGCTAGTGGTTTGGTAATGGGACAGCCTACTGAAGCTTTCTTT. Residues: CASGLVMGQPTEAFF.

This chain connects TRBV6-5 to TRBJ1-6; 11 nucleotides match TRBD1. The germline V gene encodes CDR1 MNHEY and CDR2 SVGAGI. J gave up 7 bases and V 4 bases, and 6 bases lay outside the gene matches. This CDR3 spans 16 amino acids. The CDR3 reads CASSWTGGAGNSPLHF. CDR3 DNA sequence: TGTGCCAGCAGTTGGACAGGGGGCGCGGGAAATTCACCCCTCCACTTT.

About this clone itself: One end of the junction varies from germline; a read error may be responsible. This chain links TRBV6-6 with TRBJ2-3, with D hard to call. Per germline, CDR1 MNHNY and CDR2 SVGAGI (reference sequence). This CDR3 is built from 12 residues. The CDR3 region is CANSAGTDTQYF. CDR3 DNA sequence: TGTGCCAACAGTGCGGGCACAGATACGCAGTATTTT.

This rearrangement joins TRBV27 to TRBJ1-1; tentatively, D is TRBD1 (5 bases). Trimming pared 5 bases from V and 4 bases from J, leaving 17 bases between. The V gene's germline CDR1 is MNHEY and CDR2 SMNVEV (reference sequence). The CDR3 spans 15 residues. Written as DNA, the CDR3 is TGTGCCAGCAGTCCAGTGCAGGGCGGGAGCACTGAAGCTTTCTTT. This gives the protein CASSPVQGGSTEAFF.

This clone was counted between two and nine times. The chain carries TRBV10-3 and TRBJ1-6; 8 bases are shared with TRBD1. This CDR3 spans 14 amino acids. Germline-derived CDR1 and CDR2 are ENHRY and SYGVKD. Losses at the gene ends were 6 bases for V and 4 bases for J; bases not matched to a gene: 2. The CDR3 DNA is TGTGCCATCAGCGGGACAGGTTATAATTCACCCCTCCACTTT. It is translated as CAISGTGYNSPLHF.

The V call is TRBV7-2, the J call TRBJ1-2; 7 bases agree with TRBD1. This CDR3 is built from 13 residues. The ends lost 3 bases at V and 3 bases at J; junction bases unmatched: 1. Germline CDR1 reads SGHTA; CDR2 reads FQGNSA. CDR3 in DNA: TGTGCCAGCAGCTTGGGACAGCACTATGGCTACACCTTC. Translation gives CASSLGQHYGYTF.

The CDR3 here is CASSLDGGIGNTEAFF. DNA for the CDR3: TGTGCCAGCAGCTTAGATGGAGGGATTGGGAACACTGAAGCTTTCTTT. The chain has TRBV7-9 and TRBJ1-1; D unclear. V was trimmed by 1 base and J by 1 base, leaving 13 bases between them. This CDR3 region has 16 residues. The germline gives CDR1 SEHNR, CDR2 FQNEAQ (reference sequence). The complete variable domain, with remaining parts taken from reference TRBV7-9 and TRBJ1-1, reads DTGVSQNPRHKITKRGQNVTFRCDPISEHNRLYWYRQTLGQGPEFLTYFQNEAQLEKSRLLSDRFSAERPKGSFSTLEIQRTEQGDSAMYLCASSLDGGIGNTEAFFGQGTRLTVV.

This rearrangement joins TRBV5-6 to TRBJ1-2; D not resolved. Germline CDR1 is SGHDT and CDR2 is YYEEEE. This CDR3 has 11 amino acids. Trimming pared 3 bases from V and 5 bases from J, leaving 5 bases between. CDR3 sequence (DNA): TGTGCCAGCAGCTACTGGTATGGCTACACCTTC. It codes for CASSYWYGYTF.

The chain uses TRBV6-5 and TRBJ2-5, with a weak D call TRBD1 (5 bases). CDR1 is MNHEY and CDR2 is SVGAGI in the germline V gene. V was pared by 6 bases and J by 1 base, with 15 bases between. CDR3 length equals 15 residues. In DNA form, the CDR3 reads TGTGCCAGCAGACCCTTGACAGCTTCCCAAGAGACCCAGTACTTC. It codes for CASRPLTASQETQYF.

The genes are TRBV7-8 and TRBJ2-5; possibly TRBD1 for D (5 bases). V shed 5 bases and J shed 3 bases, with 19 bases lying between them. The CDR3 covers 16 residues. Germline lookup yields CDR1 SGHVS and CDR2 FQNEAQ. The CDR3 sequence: CASSPIPSAGKETQYF. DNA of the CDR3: TGTGCCAGCAGCCCCATCCCCTCGGCAGGGAAAGAGACCCAGTACTTC. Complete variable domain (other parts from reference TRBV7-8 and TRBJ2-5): GAGVSQSPRYKVAKRGQDVALRCDPISGHVSLFWYQQALGQGPEFLTYFQNEAQLDKSGLPSDRFFAERPEGSVSTLKIQRTQQEDSAVYLCASSPIPSAGKETQYFGPGTRLLVL.

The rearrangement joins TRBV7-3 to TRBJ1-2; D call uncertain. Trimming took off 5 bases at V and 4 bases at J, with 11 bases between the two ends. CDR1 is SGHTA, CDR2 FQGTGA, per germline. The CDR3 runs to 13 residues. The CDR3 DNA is TGTGCCAGCAGCGACCGACCGGGCTATGGCTACACCTTC. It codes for CASSDRPGYGYTF.

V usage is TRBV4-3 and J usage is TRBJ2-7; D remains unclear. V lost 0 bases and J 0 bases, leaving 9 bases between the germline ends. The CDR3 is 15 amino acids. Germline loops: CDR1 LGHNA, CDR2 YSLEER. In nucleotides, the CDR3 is TGCGCCAGCAGCCAAGAATGGCGGAGCTCCTACGAGCAGTACTTC. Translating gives CASSQEWRSSYEQYF.

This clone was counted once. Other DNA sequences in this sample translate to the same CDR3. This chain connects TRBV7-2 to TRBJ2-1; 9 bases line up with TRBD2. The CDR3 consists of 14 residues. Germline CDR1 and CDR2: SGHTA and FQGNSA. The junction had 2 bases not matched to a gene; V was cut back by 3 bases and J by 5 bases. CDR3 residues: CASSLGLADNEQFF. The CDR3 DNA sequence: TGTGCCAGCAGCTTGGGACTAGCCGACAATGAGCAGTTCTTC.

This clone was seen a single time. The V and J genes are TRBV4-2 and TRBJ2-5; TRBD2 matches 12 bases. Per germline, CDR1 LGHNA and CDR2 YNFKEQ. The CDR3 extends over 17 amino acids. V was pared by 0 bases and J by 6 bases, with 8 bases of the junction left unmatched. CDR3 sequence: CASSQDESSGRAKTQYF. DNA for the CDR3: TGTGCCAGCAGCCAAGACGAATCTAGCGGGAGGGCCAAGACCCAGTACTTC.

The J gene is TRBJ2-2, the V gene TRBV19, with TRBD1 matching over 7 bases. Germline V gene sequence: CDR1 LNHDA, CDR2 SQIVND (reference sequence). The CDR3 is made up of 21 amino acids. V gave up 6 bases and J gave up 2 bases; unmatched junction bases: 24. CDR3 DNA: TGTGCCAGTAGCACACCGCCGTACCGGGGACGGGACAGCCTAAACACCGGGGAGCTGTTTTTT. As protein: CASSTPPYRGRDSLNTGELFF.